Sequencing of this T cell receptor beta chain was carried out in a study of fetal regulatory T cell absence and autoimmunity. Germline V gene lookup returns CDR1 SNHLY and CDR2 FYNNEI. The CDR3 consists of 14 residues. V was cut by 7 bases and J by 4 bases, with 16 bases left in between. The sample holds a few counts of this clone. The antigen is not known. TCRdb's table, derived via immunoSEQ multiplex PCR, lists solely in-frame clones and lacks some. The table lists around 45,000 clones, about 80% of them singletons, with 0.35% to 0.45% in the top ten. The study's findings and limits: Compared with cord blood, pancreas showed oligoclonal TCR enrichment, some clones over 95-fold.

V usage is TRBV2 and J usage is TRBJ2-5; tentative D call: TRBD2 (6 bases). The sequenced material came from cord blood. This TCR came from a newborn boy with IPEX syndrome. CDR3 loop: CASIHGSSAETQYF. The CDR3 bases are TGTGCCAGCATTCACGGGAGTTCGGCAGAGACCCAGTACTTC.